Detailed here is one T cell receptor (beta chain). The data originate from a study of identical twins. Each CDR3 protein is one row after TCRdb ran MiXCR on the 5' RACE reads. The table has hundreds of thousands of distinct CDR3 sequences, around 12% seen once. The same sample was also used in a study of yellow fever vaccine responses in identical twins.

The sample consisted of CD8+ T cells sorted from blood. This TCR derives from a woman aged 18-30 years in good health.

CDR3 DNA sequence: TGTGCCAGCAGCGTCACCAATGAGCAGTTCTTC. Amino acid sequence: CASSVTNEQFF. The rearrangement uses TRBV9 and TRBJ2-1; D is uncertain. The CDR3 sequence is 11 residues long. V dropped 2 bases and J dropped 6 bases, with 3 bases sitting between them. Germline CDR1 and CDR2: SGDLS and YYNGEE.